Listed here are 3 T cell receptor beta chains from one sample, sequenced in a study of T cells in Graves' hyperthyroidism and ophthalmopathy. Researchers amplified the TCR beta CDR3 regions from RNA transcripts. HTBI primers drove first-round RT-PCR of the TCR CDR3. TCRdb redid the calling of the multiplex PCR reads with MiXCR, one entry per CDR3 protein. Here the sample spans about 160,000 distinct CDR3 sequences, less than 10% being singletons. The sequenced material came from blood. Receptor source: a woman aged 18-29 years with Graves' hyperthyroidism that later progressed to Graves' ophthalmopathy.

V and J are TRBV4-1 and TRBJ2-3; 11 positions agree with TRBD2. The CDR3 totals 14 residues. The J segment lost 5 bases and the V segment lost 6 bases, leaving 4 bases of the junction unmatched. The germline CDR1 and CDR2 sequences are MGHRA and YSYEKL. The CDR3 region is CASRVAGGQDTQYF. The CDR3 region has the DNA TGCGCCAGCAGGGTAGCGGGGGGGCAAGATACGCAGTATTTT.

This clonotype came up many times. This rearrangement joins TRBV11-2 to TRBJ1-3; D unresolved. The CDR3 is 16 residues long. Germline-derived CDR1 and CDR2 are SGHAT and FQNNGV. V was clipped by 4 bases and J by 0 bases, with 13 bases between them. The CDR3 nucleotides read TGTGCCAGCAGCTCCGTTAAGGGTGCCTCTGGAAACACCATATATTTT. It translates to CASSSVKGASGNTIYF.

This clonotype showed up many times. The chain combines TRBV7-3 with TRBJ2-1; no firm D call. The germline V and J ends were trimmed by 0 bases and 0 bases, with 6 bases remaining between them. Germline CDR1 and CDR2: SGHTA and FQGTGA. The CDR3 has 15 residues. The CDR3 protein is CASSLTGSSYNEQFF. DNA for the CDR3: TGTGCCAGCAGCTTAACGGGAAGCTCCTACAATGAGCAGTTCTTC. Together with reference TRBV7-3 and TRBJ2-1, the CDR3 gives the full variable domain: GAGVSQTPSNKVTEKGKYVELRCDPISGHTALYWYRQSLGQGPEFLIYFQGTGAADDSGLPNDRFFAVRPEGSVSTLKIQRTERGDSAVYLCASSLTGSSYNEQFFGPGTRLTVL.